This T cell receptor (beta chain) was captured in a study of T cells in Graves' hyperthyroidism and ophthalmopathy. Thyroid ultrasound and orbital computed tomography, with clinical symptoms and serum thyroxine and TRAb, informed diagnoses. Notes on the study in general: Most clonotypes expanded in thyroid above 0.001 were likewise present in blood.

Concerning this clonotype itself: Its specificity is unknown.

The source material, RNA transcripts, was used to amplify TCR beta CDR3 regions. Using the HTBI primer set, a first-round RT-PCR was run on the TCR CDR3. One entry per CDR3 protein, called by TCRdb with MiXCR from the multiplex PCR reads. The sample lists fewer than 400,000 distinct CDR3 sequences, roughly an eighth occurring once. Trimming took 5 bases from V and 7 from J, leaving 15 bases between them. This CDR3 region has 13 residues. Germline assignment: CDR1 SNHLY and CDR2 FYNNEI. This receptor was identified in a man aged 45-60 years with Graves' ophthalmopathy. This rearrangement joins TRBV2 to TRBJ2-7; a possible D gene is TRBD2 (5 bases). Sample: blood. CDR3 region: CASSRDSSWEQYF. Written as DNA, the CDR3 is TGTGCCAGCAGTCGGGATAGCTCGTGGGAGCAGTACTTC.